This T cell receptor beta chain was captured by sequencing in a study of blood T cell repertoires in COVID-19. Study in general: Samples came from the United States, Italy and Spain, spanning acute and convalescent COVID-19.

The J segment lost 6 bases and the V segment lost 6 bases, leaving 2 bases of the junction unmatched. Germline loops: CDR1 SGHDN, CDR2 FVKESK. The CDR3 contains 13 residues. Method: immunoSEQ multiplex PCR; TCRdb's copy keeps in-frame clones and lacks some. The sample records a few hundred thousand clones, approximately 89% being singletons. This clone appeared a few times. This chain joins TRBV14 and TRBJ2-1; 10 positions agree with TRBD1. The clonotype originates from a woman aged 40 to 50 who had recovered from COVID-19. The sequenced sample consisted of peripheral blood. The CDR3 region is CASRGTGVNEQFF. The CDR3 DNA sequence: TGTGCCAGCAGAGGGACAGGGGTCAATGAGCAGTTCTTC. Filled out from reference TRBV14 and TRBJ2-1, the complete variable domain reads EAGVTQFPSHSVIEKGQTVTLRCDPISGHDNLYWYRRVMGKEIKFLLHFVKESKQDESGMPNNRFLAERTGGTYSTLKVQPAELEDSGVYFCASRGTGVNEQFFGPGTRLTVL.